Included here is one T cell receptor beta chain sequence, with context. This CDR3 comprises 14 residues. Looked up from germline, CDR1 is SGHTS and CDR2 is YDEGEE. J was trimmed by 8 bases and V by 0 bases; bases with no gene match: 4. Allocation to cohorts depended on clinical history reported by the participants. In the source study's methods: Amplification of reference gene primers provided the estimated nucleated cell counts. Using immunoSEQ multiplex PCR, the repertoire was profiled, and TCRdb retains in-frame clones only, with some absent. D and trimming come from the DNA, and the V and J calls and clone size come from that table. The sample lists 330,000 or so clones; roughly 87% were seen once. The sample comes from a study of blood T cell repertoires in COVID-19. The overall study: COVID-19 samples collected from the United States, Italy and Spain covered acute and convalescent phases. PBMCs, B-cell-depleted T cells, or T cells provided the cDNA or gDNA that made up the material.

Material: PBMCs or T cells enriched from blood (not recorded which). The TCR sequence derives from a woman aged 30 to 39 who had recovered from COVID-19. The chain uses TRBV5-8 and TRBJ1-4; 7 nucleotides align to TRBD1. The CDR3 DNA reads as TGTGCCAGCAGCTTGGGACAGGGCGGGGAAAAACTGTTTTTT. Translation gives CASSLGQGGEKLFF.